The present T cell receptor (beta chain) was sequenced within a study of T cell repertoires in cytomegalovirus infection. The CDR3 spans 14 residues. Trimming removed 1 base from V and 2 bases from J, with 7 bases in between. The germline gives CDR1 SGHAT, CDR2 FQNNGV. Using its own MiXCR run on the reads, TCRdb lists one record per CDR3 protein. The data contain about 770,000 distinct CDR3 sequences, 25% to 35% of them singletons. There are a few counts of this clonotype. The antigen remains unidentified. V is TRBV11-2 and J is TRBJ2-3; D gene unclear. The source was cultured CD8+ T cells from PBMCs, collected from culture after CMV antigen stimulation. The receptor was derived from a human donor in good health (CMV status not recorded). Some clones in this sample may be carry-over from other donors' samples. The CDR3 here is CASSLVFNTDTQYF. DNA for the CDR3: TGTGCCAGCAGCTTAGTGTTCAACACAGATACGCAGTATTTT.